These T cell receptor beta chains were read from a single sample in a study of CD8+ T cells in alopecia areata. This table comes from immunoSEQ multiplex PCR, and its TCRdb copy is limited to in-frame clones, with some not included. The sample lists 150,000 to 190,000 clones; around half were seen once. The sample was CD8+ T cells sorted from blood, taken at week 0. Receptor source: a human donor with alopecia areata. Each CDR3 is given with its conserved first and last residue. D genes are given only for firm matches. Only part of the rows carry a size: once, few, many, or a class if the clone is expanded.

V gene	J gene	D gene	clone size	CDR3 DNA	CDR3 protein
TRBV5-4	TRBJ2-1	TRBD2	few	TGTGCCAGCAGCTCCTTCATTAGCGGGACCTACAATGAGCAGTTCTTC	CASSSFISGTYNEQFF
TRBV4-3	TRBJ2-2	-	-	TGCGCCAGCAGCCAAGGAGGAGGAGGACCTCAGGGGGAGCTGTTTTTT	CASSQGGGGPQGELFF
TRBV18	TRBJ2-3	TRBD2	-	TGTGCCAGCTCACCACCTCCGGCGGGGGGGCCAGATACGCAGTATTTT	CASSPPPAGGPDTQYF
TRBV29-1	TRBJ1-1	-	-	TGCAGCGTTTCGCCAGGGACGACTGAAGCTTTCTTT	CSVSPGTTEAFF
TRBV19	TRBJ1-2	-	-	TGTGCCAGTACTCCCCGGGGAGATGGCTACACCTTC	CASTPRGDGYTF
TRBV4-3	TRBJ2-1	-	-	TGCGCCAGCAGCTCGTGGTCCTCCACCGTCAATGAGCAGTTCTTC	CASSSWSSTVNEQFF
TRBV20-1	TRBJ2-1	-	few	TGCAGTGCTAGACTGAACAATGAGCAGTTCTTC	CSARLNNEQFF
TRBV4-3	TRBJ2-5	-	-	TGCGCCAGCAGCCAATGGAAGGGATCGGGAGAAGAGACCCAGTACTTC	CASSQWKGSGEETQYF
TRBV10-3	TRBJ1-2	-	few	TGTGCCATCAGGCCTACCTCCGATCAACAGAACATCAGGGGCTATGGCTACACCTTC	CAIRPTSDQQNIRGYGYTF
TRBV6-5	TRBJ1-1	-	-	TGTGCCAGCAGTTACTCTATAGGAGAGATGAACACTGAAGCTTTCTTT	CASSYSIGEMNTEAFF
TRBV27	TRBJ1-1	-	-	TGTGCCAGCAGTTTATCCATGGGGGGGCGGACTGAAGCTTTCTTT	CASSLSMGGRTEAFF
TRBV30	TRBJ2-2	-	-	TGTGCCTGGAGCGGACAGACAGGCGGGGAGCTGTTTTTT	CAWSGQTGGELFF
TRBV9	TRBJ1-1	-	-	TGTGCCAGCAGCGCCCCCATGGGTGGAGGCTCCACTGAAGCTTTCTTT	CASSAPMGGGSTEAFF
TRBV15	TRBJ2-1	-	-	TGTGCCACCAGCAGCGGTGGTAATGAGCAGTTCTTC	CATSSGGNEQFF
TRBV4-2	TRBJ2-7	TRBD1	-	TGTGCCAGCAGCCCCGCCGGGACAGGGAGTGAGCAGTACTTC	CASSPAGTGSEQYF
TRBV9	TRBJ2-5	TRBD1	-	TGTGCCAGCAGCGTAGGGGGACAGGGGACCTTAGAGACCCAGTACTTC	CASSVGGQGTLETQYF
TRBV29-1	TRBJ2-7	-	once	TGCAGCGTTGAAGTGGACAGCTACTACGAGCAGTACTTC	CSVEVDSYYEQYF
TRBV30	TRBJ2-7	-	-	TGTGCCTGGAGTGTACCCCCGAGCTCCTACGAGCAGTACTTC	CAWSVPPSSYEQYF